This T cell receptor (beta chain) was observed in a study of tumor-infiltrating lymphocytes in localized non-small cell lung cancer. At the level of the study: Resected tumor was paired with non-adjacent uninvolved lung from the same patient. Study outcomes and limitations: Tumors had more T cell infiltration than uninvolved lung, per TCRbeta sequencing and CD3 counts.

Worth noting for this clone: Its cognate antigen is unknown.

V trimming: 3 bases; J trimming: 8 bases; junction bases outside the gene matches: 9. In germline, CDR1 is SNHLY, CDR2 FYNNEI. CDR3 length: 14 residues. Produced via immunoSEQ multiplex PCR; TCRdb's table is partial and in-frame only. The table shows 15,000 to 20,000 clones, with roughly four fifths occurring only once. Sequenced input: lung tumor tissue. The V call is TRBV2, the J call TRBJ1-2; TRBD1 agrees at 7 bases. This TCR was recovered from a human donor with non-small cell lung cancer. The CDR3 nucleotides are TGTGCCAGCAGTGACACATTACAGGGGTTGGGCTACACCTTC. Protein product: CASSDTLQGLGYTF.